This TCR beta chain is from a study of high-grade serous ovarian cancer treatment subgroups. Findings of the study overall: Repertoire similarity ranged roughly 0.095 to 0.8 between tumors of one patient.

The repertoire was sequenced with immunoSEQ multiplex PCR; TCRdb's copy has only in-frame clones and lacks some. The sample has about 6,600 clones, 70% to 80% seen once. Concerning this clone: Its antigen is unknown.

The CDR3 sequence is 18 residues long. In germline, CDR1 is SGHTA, CDR2 FQGNSA. The V and J ends lost 6 bases and 4 bases, in that order; junction bases with no gene match: 15. Tumor tissue was taken before any definitive surgery or chemotherapy was given. The chain combines TRBV7-2 with TRBJ2-5; 12 positions agree with TRBD2. The clonotype comes from a human donor with high-grade serous ovarian cancer. The sample was tumor tissue. The DNA of the CDR3 is TGTGCCAGCAGTTTACTAGCGGGAGGCGGAGGGAAAAGAGAGACCCAGTACTTC. Its translation is CASSLLAGGGGKRETQYF.